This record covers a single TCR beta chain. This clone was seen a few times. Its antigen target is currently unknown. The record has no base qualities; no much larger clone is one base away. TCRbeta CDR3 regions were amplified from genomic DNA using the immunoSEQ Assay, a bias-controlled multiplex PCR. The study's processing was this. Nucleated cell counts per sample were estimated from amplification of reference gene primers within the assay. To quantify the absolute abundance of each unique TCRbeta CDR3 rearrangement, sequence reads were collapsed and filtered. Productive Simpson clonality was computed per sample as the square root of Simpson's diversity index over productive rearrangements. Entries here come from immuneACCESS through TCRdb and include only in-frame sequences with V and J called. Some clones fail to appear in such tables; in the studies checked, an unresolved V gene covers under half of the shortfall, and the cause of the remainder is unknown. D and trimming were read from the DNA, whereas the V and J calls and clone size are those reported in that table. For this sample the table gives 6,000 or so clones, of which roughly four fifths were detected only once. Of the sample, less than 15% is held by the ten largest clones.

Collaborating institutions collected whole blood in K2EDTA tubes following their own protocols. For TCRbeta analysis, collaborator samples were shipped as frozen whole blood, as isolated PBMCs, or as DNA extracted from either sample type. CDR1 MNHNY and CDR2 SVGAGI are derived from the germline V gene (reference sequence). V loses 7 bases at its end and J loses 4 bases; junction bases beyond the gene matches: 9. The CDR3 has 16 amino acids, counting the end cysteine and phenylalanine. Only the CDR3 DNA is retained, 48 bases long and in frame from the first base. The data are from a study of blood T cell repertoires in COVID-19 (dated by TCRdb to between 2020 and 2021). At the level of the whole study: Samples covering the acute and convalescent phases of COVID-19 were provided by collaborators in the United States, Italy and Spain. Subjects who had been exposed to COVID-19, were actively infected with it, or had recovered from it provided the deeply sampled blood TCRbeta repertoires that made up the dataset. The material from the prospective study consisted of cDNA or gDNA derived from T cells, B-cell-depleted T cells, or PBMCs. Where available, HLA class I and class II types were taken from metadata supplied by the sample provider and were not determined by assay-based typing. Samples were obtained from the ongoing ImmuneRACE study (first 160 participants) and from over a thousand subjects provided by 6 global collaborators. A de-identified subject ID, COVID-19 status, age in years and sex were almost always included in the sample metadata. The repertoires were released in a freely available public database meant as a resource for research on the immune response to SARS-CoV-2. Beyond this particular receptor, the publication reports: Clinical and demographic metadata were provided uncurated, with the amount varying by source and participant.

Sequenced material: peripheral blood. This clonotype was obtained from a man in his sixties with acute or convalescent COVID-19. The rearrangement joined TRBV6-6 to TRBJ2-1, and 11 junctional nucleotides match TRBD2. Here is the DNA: TGTGCCAGCACCAAAGGAGTAGCGGGAGGGTACAATGAGCAGTTCTTC. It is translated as CASTKGVAGGYNEQFF.